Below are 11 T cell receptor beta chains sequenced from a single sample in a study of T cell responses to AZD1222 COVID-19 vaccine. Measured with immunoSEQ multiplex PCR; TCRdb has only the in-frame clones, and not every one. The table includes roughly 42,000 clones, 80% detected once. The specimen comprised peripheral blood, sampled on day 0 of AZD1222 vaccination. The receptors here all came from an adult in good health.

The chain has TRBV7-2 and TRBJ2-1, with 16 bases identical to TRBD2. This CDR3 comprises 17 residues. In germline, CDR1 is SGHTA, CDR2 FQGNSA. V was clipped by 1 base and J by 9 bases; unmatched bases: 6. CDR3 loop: CASSLGGGTSGGAEQFF. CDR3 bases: TGTGCCAGCAGCTTAGGAGGCGGGACTAGCGGGGGGGCTGAGCAGTTCTTC.

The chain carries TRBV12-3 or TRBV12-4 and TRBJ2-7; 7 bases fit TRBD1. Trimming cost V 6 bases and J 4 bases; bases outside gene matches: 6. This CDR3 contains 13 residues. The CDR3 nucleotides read TGTGCCAGCAGCCCGACAGGGTCGTACGAGCAGTACTTC. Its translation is CASSPTGSYEQYF.

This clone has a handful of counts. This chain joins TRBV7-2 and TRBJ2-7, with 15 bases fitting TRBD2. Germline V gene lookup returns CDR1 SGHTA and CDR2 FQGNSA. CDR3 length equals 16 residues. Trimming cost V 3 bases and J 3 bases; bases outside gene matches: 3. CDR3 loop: CASSFSGLAGGYEQYF. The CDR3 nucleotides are TGTGCCAGCAGCTTTTCGGGACTAGCGGGGGGCTACGAGCAGTACTTC.

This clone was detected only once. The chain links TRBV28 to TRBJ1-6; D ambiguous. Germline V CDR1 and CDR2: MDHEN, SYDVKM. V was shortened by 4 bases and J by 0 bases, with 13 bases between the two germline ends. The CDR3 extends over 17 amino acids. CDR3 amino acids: CASSSRGGSSYNSPLHF. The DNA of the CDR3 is TGTGCCAGCAGTTCCCGGGGAGGGAGCTCCTATAATTCACCCCTCCACTTT.

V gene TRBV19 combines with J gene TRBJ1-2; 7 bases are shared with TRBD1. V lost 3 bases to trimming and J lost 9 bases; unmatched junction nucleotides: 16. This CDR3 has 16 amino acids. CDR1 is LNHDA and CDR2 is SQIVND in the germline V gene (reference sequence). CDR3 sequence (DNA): TGTGCCAGTAGTATCCCCTTTCCTGACAGGGCGTCCCGCTACACCTTC. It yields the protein CASSIPFPDRASRYTF.

The DNA for the CDR3 is TGTGCCAGCAGACCAGCGACAGGTTTTAATGAAAAACTGTTTTTT. Residues: CASRPATGFNEKLFF. The chain couples TRBV11-3 to TRBJ1-4; TRBD1 is a possible D gene (6 bases). This CDR3 has 15 residues. Trimming left V 6 bases short and J 4 bases short, with 15 bases between. CDR1 and CDR2 (germline): SGHNT, YENEEA.

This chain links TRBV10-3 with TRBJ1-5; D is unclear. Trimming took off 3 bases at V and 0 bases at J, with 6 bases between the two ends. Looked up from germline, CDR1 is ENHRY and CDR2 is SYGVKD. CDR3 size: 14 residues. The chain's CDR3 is CAISDSNSNQPQHF. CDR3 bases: TGTGCCATCAGTGACTCTAATAGCAATCAGCCCCAGCATTTT.

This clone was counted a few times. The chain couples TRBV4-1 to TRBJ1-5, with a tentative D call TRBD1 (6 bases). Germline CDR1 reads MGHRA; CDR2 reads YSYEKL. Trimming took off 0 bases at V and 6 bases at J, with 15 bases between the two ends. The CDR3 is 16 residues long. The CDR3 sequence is CASSQDLRQASQPQHF. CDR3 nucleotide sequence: TGCGCCAGCAGCCAAGATCTGCGACAGGCCTCTCAGCCCCAGCATTTT.

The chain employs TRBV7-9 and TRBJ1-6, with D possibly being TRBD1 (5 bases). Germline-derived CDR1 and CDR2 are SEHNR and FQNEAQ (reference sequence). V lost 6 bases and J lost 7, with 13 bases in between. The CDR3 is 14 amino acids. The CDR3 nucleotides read TGTGCCAGCAGTCCTTTGGGGGTAAATTCACCCCTCCACTTT. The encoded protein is CASSPLGVNSPLHF.

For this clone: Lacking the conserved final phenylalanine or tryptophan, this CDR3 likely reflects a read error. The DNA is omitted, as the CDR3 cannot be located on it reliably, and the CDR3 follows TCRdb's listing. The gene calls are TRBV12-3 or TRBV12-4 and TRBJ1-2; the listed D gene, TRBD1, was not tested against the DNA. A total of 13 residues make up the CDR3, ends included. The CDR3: CASSLASGTGTSL.

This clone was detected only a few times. This chain's CDR3 is CASSSLAVRDTQYF. CDR3 bases: TGCGCCAGCAGCTCTCTAGCGGTCAGAGATACGCAGTATTTT. The J gene is TRBJ2-3, the V gene TRBV5-1, with 7 positions matching TRBD2. V lost 3 bases, J lost 5 bases, and 6 bases stayed unmatched. The germline gives CDR1 SGHRS, CDR2 YFSETQ. The length of the CDR3 is 14 residues. The full variable domain, completed using reference TRBV5-1 and TRBJ2-3, is KAGVTQTPRYLIKTRGQQVTLSCSPISGHRSVSWYQQTPGQGLQFLFEYFSETQRNKGNFPGRFSGRQFSNSRSEMNVSTLELGDSALYLCASSSLAVRDTQYFGPGTRLTVL.